This T cell receptor beta chain was sequenced during a study of response to subunit inactivated influenza vaccine. TCRdb processed the RT-PCR reads anew with MiXCR; each CDR3 protein has one entry. Here the sample spans roughly 670,000 distinct CDR3 sequences, roughly 15% being singletons. The table lists this clonotype with many counts. Its antigen remains unidentified. The CDR3 runs 14 residues. V shed 7 bases and J shed 1 base, with 17 bases lying between them. Germline V gives CDR1 SQVTM, CDR2 ANQGSEA. Study-level results: Authors proposed each seasonal influenza vaccination draws in few new T cells.

V is TRBV29-1 and J is TRBJ2-7; the D gene could be TRBD1 or TRBD2 (6 bases each). The sequence was collected from a man aged 50 to 59 who received an inactivated influenza vaccine. This sample comprised PBMCs from blood, obtained 14 to 15 days before vaccination. The CDR3 DNA reads as TGCAGCGCCATGGGGGGCGTGAGTTCCTACGAGCAGTACTTC. Its translation is CSAMGGVSSYEQYF.